The 11 T cell receptor beta chains in this list originate from one sample, sequenced in a study of T cell responses to AZD1222 COVID-19 vaccine. Generated by immunoSEQ multiplex PCR, the TCRdb table keeps only in-frame clones and is missing some. Among approximately 99,000 clones listed, roughly 84% were seen once. Sequences were derived from peripheral blood, sampled on day 0 of AZD1222 vaccination. The source of these receptors is an adult in good health.

The chain recombines TRBV18 with TRBJ2-5, with D hard to call. The V gene lost 3 bases and the J gene lost 0 bases, with 2 bases spanning the gap. Germline V gene lookup returns CDR1 KGHSH and CDR2 LQKENI. This CDR3 has 12 amino acids. CDR3 sequence: CASSPDQETQYF. The CDR3 bases are TGTGCCAGCTCACCGGACCAAGAGACCCAGTACTTC.

The rearrangement joins TRBV9 to TRBJ1-5; 8 nucleotides match TRBD1. The length of the CDR3 is 17 residues. Germline CDR1 reads SGDLS; CDR2 reads YYNGEE. With V trimmed by 3 bases and J by 3 bases, 11 bases remained unmatched. The CDR3 region is CASSAGTGSRVNQPQHF. CDR3 in DNA: TGTGCCAGCAGCGCCGGGACAGGTTCCCGAGTCAATCAGCCCCAGCATTTT. The full variable domain, with the rest looked up from reference TRBV9 and TRBJ1-5, is DSGVTQTPKHLITATGQRVTLRCSPRSGDLSVYWYQQSLDQGLQFLIQYYNGEERAKGNILERFSAQQFPDLHSELNLSSLELGDSALYFCASSAGTGSRVNQPQHFGDGTRLSIL.

CDR3 amino acids: CASSQGSGGENIQYF. Written as DNA, the CDR3 is TGCGCCAGCAGCCAAGGGTCCGGGGGAGAAAACATTCAGTACTTC. The chain links TRBV4-1 to TRBJ2-4; a weak D match, TRBD2 (6 bases). The V end was cut by 1 base, the J end by 5 bases, with 12 bases between. The germline V gene has CDR1 MGHRA and CDR2 YSYEKL. The CDR3 covers 15 residues.

In its sample, this clone was seen once. The CDR3 DNA is TGTGCCAGCAGCCCCAGCGGGGGGGCTACCGTTGAGCAGTTCTTC. It is translated as CASSPSGGATVEQFF. This sequence joins TRBV7-9 and TRBJ2-1, with 10 bases identical to TRBD2. There are 15 residues in the CDR3. V lost 5 bases, J lost 9 bases, and 10 bases stayed unmatched. Germline V lookup: CDR1 SEHNR, CDR2 FQNEAQ (reference sequence).

This clone was seen a handful of times. The chain combines TRBV7-8 with TRBJ1-1; D possibly corresponds to TRBD1 (6 bases). V was trimmed by 5 bases and J by 0 bases, leaving 16 bases between them. This CDR3 contains 16 residues. Looked up from germline, CDR1 is SGHVS and CDR2 is FQNEAQ. CDR3: CASSQGTPPLNTEAFF. The CDR3 nucleotides read TGTGCCAGCAGCCAGGGGACGCCACCTTTGAACACTGAAGCTTTCTTT.

The V call is TRBV4-3, the J call TRBJ1-4; 7 nucleotides agree with TRBD1. V shed 1 base, J shed 4 bases, and the junction held 3 bases outside the gene matches. There are 15 residues in the CDR3. Germline CDR1 LGHNA, CDR2 YSLEER. The CDR3 DNA reads TGCGCCAGCAGCCAAGTTGGACAGGTTAATGAAAAACTGTTTTTT. This encodes CASSQVGQVNEKLFF.

This chain joins TRBV29-1 and TRBJ1-4, with a possible D match to TRBD1 (5 bases). V lost 5 bases and J 5 bases, leaving 9 bases between the germline ends. From germline, CDR1 is SQVTM and CDR2 ANQGSEA. CDR3 length: 12 amino acids. The CDR3 sequence is CSVRGLNEKLFF. In DNA, the CDR3 is TGCAGCGTTAGGGGTTTAAATGAAAAACTGTTTTTT.

V usage is TRBV28 and J usage is TRBJ2-7, with D possibly TRBD2 on 6 matching bases. V lost 6 bases and J 7 bases, leaving 22 bases between the germline ends. Germline V CDR1 and CDR2: MDHEN, SYDVKM. The CDR3 loop spans 15 amino acids. The CDR3 protein is CASSPTLVWGREQYF. The CDR3 DNA follows: TGTGCCAGCAGCCCCACCTTGGTATGGGGGAGGGAGCAGTACTTC.

J is TRBJ2-1 and V is TRBV11-3; possibly TRBD1 or TRBD2 for D (6 bases each). The CDR3 contains 15 residues. The V end lost 2 bases, the J end lost 5 bases, and 13 bases lay between the germline ends. CDR1 SGHNT and CDR2 YENEEA come from the germline V gene. CDR3 bases: TGTGCCAGCAGCTTAACGGGGGCCAAAAACAATGAGCAGTTCTTC. Translated, it gives CASSLTGAKNNEQFF.

CDR3 sequence: CASSVRVGPDEAFF. CDR3 coding DNA: TGTGCCAGCAGCGTACGGGTGGGGCCTGATGAAGCTTTCTTT. V is TRBV9 and J is TRBJ1-1; weak D call: TRBD1 (5 bases). CDR3 length: 14 residues. V was clipped by 1 base and J by 7 bases, with 14 bases between them. In germline, CDR1 is SGDLS, CDR2 YYNGEE.

The chain couples TRBV2 to TRBJ1-4; 9 bases match TRBD1. The CDR3 length is 14 residues. Germline CDR1 reads SNHLY; CDR2 reads FYNNEI. Trimming at V came to 7 bases and at J to 8 bases, leaving 8 bases not matched to a gene. The DNA for the CDR3 is TGTGCCAGCATACCCGGGACAGGGAACGAAAAACTGTTTTTT. Its protein product is CASIPGTGNEKLFF.